The next 20 T cell receptor beta chains were all read from a single sample in a study of T cell clusters in autoimmune cytopenias. TRB was amplified from 250 ng of peripheral blood genomic DNA per sample. TRB was amplified by touch-down multiplex PCR, primer pools A and B combined. TCRdb reprocessed the multiplex PCR reads, keeping one entry per CDR3 protein, no DNA. This sample contains a few thousand distinct CDR3 sequences. This same sample was also taken into another study, of T cell repertoires in aging, cancer and after chemotherapy.

Sequenced: peripheral blood. Source of these receptors: a human donor in good health.

Its frequency marks this clonotype as medium-sized. This chain joins TRBV27 and TRBJ2-5. Germline V CDR1 and CDR2: MNHEY, SMNVEV (reference sequence). CDR3 length: 13 residues. This CDR3 is CASSLRFRETQYF.

The J gene is TRBJ2-1, the V gene TRBV12-3 or TRBV12-4; TCRdb designates TRBD2, a call that cannot be tested without DNA. The CDR3 loop spans 15 amino acids. CDR3 loop: CASSRYSGVYNEQFF.

The V gene is TRBV30, the J gene TRBJ1-5; lacking DNA, the TRBD1 call made by TCRdb goes unchecked. The CDR3 runs 15 residues. Germline CDR1 is GTSNPN and CDR2 is SVGIG (reference sequence). CDR3 sequence reads: CAWSADGLGGQPQHF.

This clonotype is identified as medium-sized from frequency. The chain combines TRBV5-4 with TRBJ2-1. The CDR3 spans 12 residues. Per the germline V gene, CDR1 is SGHNT and CDR2 is YYREEE (reference sequence). The CDR3 reads CASSFPRNEQFF. The full variable domain, its missing parts supplied by reference TRBV5-4 and TRBJ2-1, is ETGVTQSPTHLIKTRGQQVTLRCSSQSGHNTVSWYQQALGQGPQFIFQYYREEENGRGNFPPRFSGLQFPNYSSELNVNALELDDSALYLCASSFPRNEQFFGPGTRLTVL.

This chain joins TRBV5-4 and TRBJ1-1. Looked up from germline, CDR1 is SGHNT and CDR2 is YYREEE (reference sequence). This CDR3 is 14 amino acids long. CDR3: CASSTDVGNTEAFF. Full variable domain (missing parts from reference TRBV5-4 and TRBJ1-1): ETGVTQSPTHLIKTRGQQVTLRCSSQSGHNTVSWYQQALGQGPQFIFQYYREEENGRGNFPPRFSGLQFPNYSSELNVNALELDDSALYLCASSTDVGNTEAFFGQGTRLTVV.

This chain links TRBV18 with TRBJ2-1; checking the TCRdb D call of TRBD1 is not possible without DNA. The CDR3 has 16 amino acids. Germline lookup yields CDR1 KGHSH and CDR2 LQKENI. The CDR3 region is CASSRPGGVEYNEQFF.

V and J are TRBV5-6 and TRBJ1-6; TCRdb indicates TRBD1, and absent DNA this call remains unverified. Germline V gene lookup returns CDR1 SGHDT and CDR2 YYEEEE. This CDR3 is built from 15 residues. CDR3 residues: CASSLPGQGNSPLHF. Together with reference TRBV5-6 and TRBJ1-6, the CDR3 gives the full variable domain: DAGVTQSPTHLIKTRGQQVTLRCSPKSGHDTVSWYQQALGQGPQFIFQYYEEEERQRGNFPDRFSGHQFPNYSSELNVNALLLGDSALYLCASSLPGQGNSPLHFGNGTRLTVT.

V usage is TRBV19 and J usage is TRBJ1-3; the TCRdb D gene call, TRBD1, has no DNA to confirm it. The CDR3 covers 19 residues. Germline CDR1 reads LNHDA; CDR2 reads SQIVND (reference sequence). The CDR3 region is CASSIGWTGGRYSGNTIYF. The full variable domain, rest sourced from reference TRBV19 and TRBJ1-3, is DGGITQSPKYLFRKEGQNVTLSCEQNLNHDAMYWYRQDPGQGLRLIYYSQIVNDFQKGDIAEGYSVSREKKESFPLTVTSAQKNPTAFYLCASSIGWTGGRYSGNTIYFGEGSWLTVV.

The genes are TRBV6-1 and TRBJ1-5. Germline loops: CDR1 MNHNS, CDR2 SASEGT. The CDR3 loop spans 11 amino acids. The CDR3 protein is CASRGNQPQHF.

Measured by frequency, this clonotype is medium-sized. The chain couples TRBV27 to TRBJ2-7; the D gene TCRdb calls, TRBD1, cannot be checked with no DNA. Germline assignment: CDR1 MNHEY and CDR2 SMNVEV (reference sequence). This CDR3 comprises 16 residues. This CDR3 is CASRASGAGGYYEQYF.

The CDR3 sequence: CASSSDTQETQYF. This chain links TRBV6-5 with TRBJ2-5; TCRdb returns TRBD1, unconfirmable since there is no DNA. This CDR3 has 13 amino acids. Germline V gene sequence: CDR1 MNHEY, CDR2 SVGAGI.

CDR3 protein: CASSQTGLVELFF. The chain combines TRBV18 with TRBJ2-2; TCRdb gives TRBD1 as the D gene, but with no DNA this cannot be confirmed. The CDR3 totals 13 residues. CDR1 is KGHSH and CDR2 is LQKENI in the germline V gene. Using reference TRBV18 and TRBJ2-2 for the parts outside the CDR3, the full variable domain is NAGVMQNPRHLVRRRGQEARLRCSPMKGHSHVYWYRQLPEEGLKFMVYLQKENIIDESGMPKERFSAEFPKEGPSILRIQQVVRGDSAAYFCASSQTGLVELFFGEGSRLTVL.

This clonotype registers medium-sized by frequency. The V and J genes are TRBV27 and TRBJ2-1; the TCRdb call, TRBD2, lacks DNA for checking. The CDR3 extends over 17 amino acids. Germline CDR1 MNHEY, CDR2 SMNVEV (reference sequence). The CDR3 loop is CASSLSSWRLRNNEQFF.

According to its frequency, this clonotype is medium-sized. The rearrangement joins TRBV6-1 to TRBJ2-1; TCRdb lists TRBD2, though no DNA is available to test this call. From germline, CDR1 is MNHNS and CDR2 SASEGT. The CDR3 runs 16 residues. CDR3 in amino acids: CASKLAGVARGNEQFF.

The rearrangement uses TRBV10-3 and TRBJ2-7; TCRdb gives TRBD2 as the D gene, but with no DNA this cannot be confirmed. CDR1 is ENHRY and CDR2 is SYGVKD in the germline V gene. The CDR3 consists of 16 residues. The CDR3 reads CAISERGLAGDYEQYF.

The rearrangement joins TRBV24-1 to TRBJ2-1; TCRdb's D call of TRBD2 is untestable without DNA. Germline V CDR1 and CDR2: KGHDR, SFDVKD. The CDR3 extends over 17 amino acids. The CDR3 reads CATSDGYSTSVPNEQFF.

CDR3 sequence: CASTKPGHFYNEQFF. V usage is TRBV6-1 and J usage is TRBJ2-1; TCRdb proposes TRBD1, but this gene call is untestable without DNA. Germline loops: CDR1 MNHNS, CDR2 SASEGT. There are 15 residues in the CDR3.

This clonotype is classed as medium-sized by frequency. V is TRBV30 and J is TRBJ2-1; without DNA, the TCRdb call of TRBD2 cannot be checked. CDR1 and CDR2 from the germline V gene are GTSNPN and SVGIG (reference sequence). This CDR3 comprises 13 residues. The CDR3: CAWSLAGVSEQFF.

This clonotype is classed as medium-sized by frequency. The V call is TRBV13, the J call TRBJ2-5; without DNA, the TCRdb call of TRBD1 cannot be checked. Germline V CDR1 and CDR2: PRHDT, FYEKMQ (reference sequence). This CDR3 is 15 amino acids long. The CDR3 reads CASSITGTVQETQYF.

Its frequency marks this clonotype as medium-sized. This chain links TRBV19 with TRBJ2-2; without DNA, the TCRdb call of TRBD1 cannot be checked. The germline gives CDR1 LNHDA, CDR2 SQIVND (reference sequence). The length of the CDR3 is 14 residues. CDR3 residues: CASLGQGPTGELFF.